This record looks at one TCR beta chain sequence and its context. The germline gives CDR1 MNHEY, CDR2 SVGAGI. This CDR3 has 15 amino acids. These data come from a study of monozygotic twins with inflammatory bowel disease. The template-switching step introduced UMIs that carried a 6-nucleotide sample barcode. TCRdb reprocessed the 5' RACE reads; each CDR3 protein has one entry and no DNA is given. This listing includes approximately 330,000 distinct CDR3 sequences. The chain joins TRBV6-5 to TRBJ2-7; TCRdb selects TRBD1, and the lack of DNA leaves this call unchecked. This sequence was found in a human donor with ulcerative colitis or Crohn's disease, or a healthy co-twin of an affected twin (not recorded which). Sequenced input: blood. CDR3 sequence: CASSYGGTGDYEQYF.